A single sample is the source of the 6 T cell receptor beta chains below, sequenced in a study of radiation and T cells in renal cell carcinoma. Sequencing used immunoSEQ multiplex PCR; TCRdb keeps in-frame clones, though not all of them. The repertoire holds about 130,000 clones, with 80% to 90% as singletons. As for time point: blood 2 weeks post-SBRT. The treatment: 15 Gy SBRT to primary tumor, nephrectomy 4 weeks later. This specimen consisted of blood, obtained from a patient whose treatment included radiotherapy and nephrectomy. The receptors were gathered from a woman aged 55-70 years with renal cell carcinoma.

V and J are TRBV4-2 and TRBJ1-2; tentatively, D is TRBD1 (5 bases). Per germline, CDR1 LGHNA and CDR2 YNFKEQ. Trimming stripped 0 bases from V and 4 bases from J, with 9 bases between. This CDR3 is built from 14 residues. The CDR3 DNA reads TGTGCCAGCAGCCAAGATGGGGGAGGCTATGGCTACACCTTC. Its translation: CASSQDGGGYGYTF.

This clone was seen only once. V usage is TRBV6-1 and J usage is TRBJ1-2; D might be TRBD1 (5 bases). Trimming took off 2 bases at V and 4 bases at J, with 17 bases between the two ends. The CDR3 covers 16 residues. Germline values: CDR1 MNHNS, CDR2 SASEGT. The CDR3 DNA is TGTGCCAGCAGTGAAAGTCCCTCTGGACAAGGCTATGGCTACACCTTC. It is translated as CASSESPSGQGYGYTF.

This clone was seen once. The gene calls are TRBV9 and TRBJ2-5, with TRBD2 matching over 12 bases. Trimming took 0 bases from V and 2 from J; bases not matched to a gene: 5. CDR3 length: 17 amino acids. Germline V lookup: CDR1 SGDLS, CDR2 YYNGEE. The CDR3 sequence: CASSVVPSGGGQETQYF. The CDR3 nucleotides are TGTGCCAGCAGCGTAGTGCCTAGCGGGGGGGGACAAGAGACCCAGTACTTC.

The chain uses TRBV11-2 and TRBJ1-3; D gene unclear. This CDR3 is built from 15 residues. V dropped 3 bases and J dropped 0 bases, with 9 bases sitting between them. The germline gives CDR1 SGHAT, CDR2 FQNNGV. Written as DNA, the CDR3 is TGTGCCAGCAGCTTGAATGTAGGCTCTGGAAACACCATATATTTT. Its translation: CASSLNVGSGNTIYF.

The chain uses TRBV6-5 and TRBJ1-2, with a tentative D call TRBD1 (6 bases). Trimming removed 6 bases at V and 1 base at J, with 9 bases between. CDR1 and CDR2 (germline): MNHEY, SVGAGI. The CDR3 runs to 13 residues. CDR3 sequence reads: CASREQGNYGYTF. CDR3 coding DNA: TGTGCCAGCAGAGAACAGGGTAACTATGGCTACACCTTC.

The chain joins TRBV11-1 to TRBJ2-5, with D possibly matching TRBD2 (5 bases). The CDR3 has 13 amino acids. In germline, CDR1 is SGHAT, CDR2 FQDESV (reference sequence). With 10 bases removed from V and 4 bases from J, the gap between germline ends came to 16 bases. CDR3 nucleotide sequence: TGTGCCATCGGCGGGCCCAGCGGAGAGACCCAGTACTTC. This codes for CAIGGPSGETQYF.